The subject of this entry is one TCR beta chain. Its antigen specificity is not known. Base qualities are not recorded, but no much larger clone differs from it by a single base. This sample is part of a study of blood T cell repertoires in COVID-19 (dated by TCRdb to between 2020 and 2021). General notes on the study: Samples covering the acute and convalescent phases of COVID-19 were provided by collaborators in the United States, Italy and Spain. The sample metadata nearly always contained a de-identified subject ID, COVID-19 status, age in years and sex. Subjects who had been exposed to COVID-19, were actively infected with it, or had recovered from it provided the deeply sampled blood TCRbeta repertoires that made up the dataset. The repertoires were released in a freely available public database meant as a resource for research on the immune response to SARS-CoV-2. HLA class I and class II types, where available, came from metadata supplied by the sample provider rather than from assay-based typing. The prospective study material was composed of cDNA or gDNA derived from T cells, B-cell-depleted T cells, or PBMCs. Samples were obtained from the ongoing ImmuneRACE study (first 160 participants) and from 1,000 to 1,500 subjects provided by 6 global collaborators. What the work shows at the level of the full study, not this receptor alone: Clinical and demographic metadata were provided uncurated, with the amount varying by source and participant.

CDR1 SGHAT and CDR2 FQDESV are derived from the germline V gene (reference sequence). Compared with germline, V lacks 1 base and J lacks 5 bases; bases without a gene match: 6. Its CDR3 holds 16 amino acids, cysteine through phenylalanine. Just the 48-base CDR3 DNA is kept, in frame starting at base 1. TCRbeta CDR3 regions were amplified from genomic DNA using the immunoSEQ Assay, a bias-controlled multiplex PCR. On the authors' methods: The number of nucleated cells in each sample was estimated from the amplification of reference gene primers within the assay. To quantify the absolute abundance of each unique TCRbeta CDR3 rearrangement, sequence reads were collapsed and filtered. For each sample, productive Simpson clonality was calculated as the square root of Simpson's diversity index across productive rearrangements. The source is immuneACCESS, and TCRdb retained only in-frame sequences with V and J called. Part of the clones is not carried over; for the studies checked, unresolved V genes explain less than half of this, and the remainder is unexplained. V, J and clone size are those of that table, while D and trimming were read from the DNA. The sample data list over 100,000 clones, and 80% to 90% of these were observed just once. The ten biggest clones cover about 4.8% of the sample.

Each collaborating institution followed its own protocols to collect whole blood in K2EDTA tubes. For TCRbeta analysis, collaborators shipped samples in one of three forms: frozen whole blood, isolated PBMCs, or DNA extracted from either of those sample types. Sequencing used peripheral blood. The chain was built from TRBV11-1 and TRBJ2-3; TRBD2 fits 10 bases in the junction. The sequence was obtained from a man in his 60s with acute or convalescent COVID-19. The bases are TGTGCCAGCAGCTTAGGGCTAGCGGGAGCGGTAGATACGCAGTATTTT. The resulting protein is CASSLGLAGAVDTQYF.